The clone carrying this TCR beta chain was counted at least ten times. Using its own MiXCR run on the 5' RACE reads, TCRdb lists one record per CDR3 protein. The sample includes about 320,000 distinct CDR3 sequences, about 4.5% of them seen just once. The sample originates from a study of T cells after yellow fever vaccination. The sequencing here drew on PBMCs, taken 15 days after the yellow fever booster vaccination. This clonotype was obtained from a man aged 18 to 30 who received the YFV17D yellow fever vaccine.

Written as DNA, the CDR3 is TGTGCCAGCAGCCGCCAGGGAGGAAGCACTGAAGCTTTCTTT. Translation: CASSRQGGSTEAFF. The chain joins TRBV7-9 to TRBJ1-1; possible D gene TRBD1, 5 bases. The CDR3 spans 14 residues. Germline V gives CDR1 SEHNR, CDR2 FQNEAQ (reference sequence). V lost 5 bases and J lost 4, with 14 bases in between.